Ten or more counts support the clone carrying this T cell receptor beta chain. The controls, all healthy individuals, were blood bank volunteers in Maryland, USA. The sorted libraries started from about a million CD4+ or CD8+ T cells. The sample comes from a study of neurological immune-mediated disorders. From germline, CDR1 is SGHNT and CDR2 YYREEE (reference sequence). This CDR3 has 15 amino acids. V lost 1 base to trimming and J lost 0 bases, with 9 bases between them. The cDNA was generated through 5'RACE incorporating 10-nucleotide random UMIs. Every sequencing run produced over 200 million TCR-beta sequences, and the sequences from any one run covered 15-18 subjects. TCRdb processed the 5' RACE reads anew with MiXCR; each CDR3 protein has one entry. The sample consists of more than 30,000 distinct CDR3 sequences, around 7.2% of them appearing once.

The sample consisted of CD4+ T cells from blood. V usage is TRBV5-4 and J usage is TRBJ2-3; D not resolved. This TCR came from a man over 45 in good health. Here the CDR3 DNA reads TGTGCCAGCAGCTTGAGGGCGGAAAGCACAGATACGCAGTATTTT. Amino acids: CASSLRAESTDTQYF.